The 8 T cell receptor beta chains below were found in one sample sequenced in a study of shared clonotypes between healthy human individuals. The protocol was immunoSEQ multiplex PCR, while the TCRdb copy is restricted to in-frame clones and leaves out a portion. This table has 1,100,000 or so clones, 75% to 85% appearing once. The sample was memory CD4+ T cells from PBMCs. Subset denoted: CD45RA-negative fraction. These receptor sequences come from a man younger than 35 in good health. Some clones in this sample may be carry-over from other donors' samples.

The gene calls are TRBV29-1 and TRBJ2-1, with TRBD2 matching 8 bases. The CDR3 extends over 16 amino acids. Germline V gene lookup returns CDR1 SQVTM and CDR2 ANQGSEA. V was pared by 4 bases and J by 0 bases, with 8 bases of the junction left unmatched. In DNA form, the CDR3 reads TGCAGCGTTGCGGGAGGGCCTTTTCTCTCCTACAATGAGCAGTTCTTC. This gives the protein CSVAGGPFLSYNEQFF.

The J gene is TRBJ1-2, the V gene TRBV11-2, with 9 positions matching TRBD1. The CDR3 contains 15 residues. CDR1 is SGHAT and CDR2 is FQNNGV in the germline V gene. Trimming took 4 bases from V and 5 from J; bases not matched to a gene: 8. The CDR3 coding sequence is TGTGCCAGCAGCTCACGAATAGGGACAGGGTATGGCTACACCTTC. Its translation is CASSSRIGTGYGYTF.

The rearrangement links TRBV7-2 to TRBJ1-3; D remains unclear. V lost 8 bases, J lost 1 base, and 15 bases lay in between. Germline CDR1 reads SGHTA; CDR2 reads FQGNSA. This CDR3 is built from 15 residues. The CDR3 protein is CASAQGSRSGNTIYF. The CDR3 DNA is TGTGCCAGCGCCCAAGGCAGCAGATCTGGAAACACCATATATTTT. The full variable domain, in which reference TRBV7-2 and TRBJ1-3 provide the parts outside the CDR3, is GAGVSQSPSNKVTEKGKDVELRCDPISGHTALYWYRQSLGQGLEFLIYFQGNSAPDKSGLPSDRFSAERTGGSVSTLTIQRTQQEDSAVYLCASAQGSRSGNTIYFGEGSWLTVV.

The chain recombines TRBV14 with TRBJ2-1; 10 bases match TRBD2. This CDR3 has 15 residues. Germline lookup yields CDR1 SGHDN and CDR2 FVKESK. With 4 bases clipped from V and 8 bases from J, the junction kept 8 bases outside the gene matches. The CDR3: CASSRSGRLIHEQFF. DNA for the CDR3: TGTGCCAGCAGCCGTAGCGGGAGGCTAATCCATGAGCAGTTCTTC. Full variable domain (outside the CDR3, taken from reference TRBV14 and TRBJ2-1): EAGVTQFPSHSVIEKGQTVTLRCDPISGHDNLYWYRRVMGKEIKFLLHFVKESKQDESGMPNNRFLAERTGGTYSTLKVQPAELEDSGVYFCASSRSGRLIHEQFFGPGTRLTVL.

This sequence joins TRBV7-8 and TRBJ2-3; TRBD1 matches at 7 bases. Germline CDR1 reads SGHVS; CDR2 reads FQNEAQ. This CDR3 is built from 15 residues. Trimming took 5 bases from V and 0 from J; bases not matched to a gene: 5. CDR3 DNA: TGTGCCAGCAGCCGGGACAGACATAGCACAGATACGCAGTATTTT. It specifies CASSRDRHSTDTQYF.

This chain uses TRBV27 with TRBJ1-2; 10 bases align to TRBD1. The CDR3 loop spans 14 amino acids. V lost 3 bases, J lost 5 bases, and 3 bases stayed unmatched. CDR1 MNHEY and CDR2 SMNVEV come from the germline V gene (reference sequence). The CDR3 region is CASSFQDRGYGYTF. The CDR3 DNA reads TGTGCCAGCAGTTTCCAGGACAGGGGGTATGGCTACACCTTC.

The chain joins TRBV7-9 to TRBJ2-7; either TRBD1 or TRBD2 may supply D (5 bases each). V was trimmed by 5 bases and J by 2 bases, leaving 22 bases between them. This CDR3 has 17 residues. CDR1 and CDR2 (germline): SEHNR, FQNEAQ (reference sequence). The CDR3 loop reads CASSPPPGPITPYEQYF. The CDR3 DNA reads as TGTGCCAGCAGCCCCCCGCCGGGGCCAATTACACCCTACGAGCAGTACTTC.

This clone was seen ten or more times. The chain has TRBV5-5 and TRBJ2-4, with D unclear. Trimming stripped 0 bases from V and 5 bases from J, with 9 bases between. Per the germline V gene, CDR1 is SGHKS and CDR2 is YYEKEE (reference sequence). The CDR3 runs to 14 residues. The CDR3 DNA sequence: TGTGCCAGCAGCTTGGGGTCTACCCAAAACATTCAGTACTTC. Protein product: CASSLGSTQNIQYF.